The next 7 T cell receptor beta chains were all read from a single sample in a study of beta chain features in type 1 diabetes (dated by TCRdb to the late 2010s). The investigation overall reported the following: Type 1 diabetes patients showed a moderate but significant shortening of TCRB CDR3 length in all four CD4+ subsets.

The antigens these receptors bind are not known. Receptors were amplified or captured by the immunoSEQ multiplex PCR assay. The entire isolated RNA was reverse transcribed using the High Capacity cDNA Reverse Transcription Kit, and thus expressed TCRB transcripts were sequenced. Here the immuneACCESS table is served through TCRdb, limited to in-frame sequences with V and J called. Missing clones are a known gap in these copies; in checked studies unresolved V genes cover under half, and the rest lacks a known reason. Within this sample are 500,000 to 850,000 clones, with over 11% of them counted one time only. The top ten hold 0.03% to 0.045% of the sample. The sample taken for sequencing was naive CD4+ T cells from blood. The cell subset or site label for this specimen denotes: true naive CD4+ T cells. The receptors here all came from a man between 18 and 29 years old with type 1 diabetes.

The J gene is TRBJ1-2, the V gene TRBV30; 7 bases match TRBD1. Germline V gene lookup returns CDR1 GTSNPN and CDR2 SVGIG (reference sequence). The CDR3 has 9 amino acids. J lost 14 bases, V lost 7 bases, and 7 bases had no gene match. Written as DNA, the CDR3 is TGTGCCTCCCGACAGGGCTGGACCTTC. It encodes CASRQGWTF.

The V call is TRBV9, the J call TRBJ1-2; D is uncertain. The germline V gene encodes CDR1 SGDLS and CDR2 YYNGEE. The CDR3 loop spans 14 amino acids. Trimming stripped 0 bases from V and 3 bases from J, with 9 bases between. The CDR3 region is CASSVATRDYGYTF. DNA of the CDR3: TGTGCCAGCAGCGTAGCTACGAGGGACTATGGCTACACCTTC.

This clone was counted a few times. The J gene is TRBJ2-7, the V gene TRBV11-2; D is unclear. The germline CDR1 and CDR2 sequences are SGHAT and FQNNGV. CDR3 length equals 15 residues. The V end lost 0 bases, the J end lost 0 bases, and 9 bases lay between the germline ends. In DNA, the CDR3 is TGTGCCAGCAGCTTAGAGGGCTCAAGCTCCTACGAGCAGTACTTC. Amino acid sequence: CASSLEGSSSYEQYF.

V gene TRBV19 combines with J gene TRBJ1-2, with D hard to call. Germline V gene lookup returns CDR1 LNHDA and CDR2 SQIVND (reference sequence). The V end lost 1 base, the J end lost 2 bases, and 8 bases lay between the germline ends. This CDR3 has 14 amino acids. Here the CDR3 reads CASSIVVSNYGYTF. The CDR3 bases are TGTGCCAGTAGTATAGTGGTTTCCAACTATGGCTACACCTTC.

The rearrangement joins TRBV7-2 to TRBJ2-7; D unresolved. Germline loops: CDR1 SGHTA, CDR2 FQGNSA. There are 11 residues in the CDR3. Trimming removed 5 bases from V and 8 bases from J, with 10 bases in between. The CDR3 coding sequence is TGTGCCAGCAGCCCATTCAATCAGCAGTACTTC. Protein product: CASSPFNQQYF.

This clone turned up a few times. The chain carries TRBV4-2 and TRBJ2-1, with 7 bases that match TRBD2. V lost 0 bases, J lost 4 bases, and 6 bases stayed unmatched. The CDR3 contains 16 residues. Germline V CDR1 and CDR2: LGHNA, YNFKEQ. The CDR3 protein is CASSQDYAGVYNEQFF. The DNA for the CDR3 is TGTGCCAGCAGCCAAGATTACGCGGGGGTGTACAATGAGCAGTTCTTC.

This clone was picked up a small number of times. The chain couples TRBV4-3 to TRBJ2-5, with no clear D. Trimming shortened V by 0 bases and J by 1 base, and 6 bases separated the two germline ends. Germline CDR1 is LGHNA and CDR2 is YSLEER. The CDR3 has 14 residues. This CDR3 is CASSQDATQETQYF. CDR3 bases: TGCGCCAGCAGCCAAGATGCGACCCAAGAGACCCAGTACTTC.